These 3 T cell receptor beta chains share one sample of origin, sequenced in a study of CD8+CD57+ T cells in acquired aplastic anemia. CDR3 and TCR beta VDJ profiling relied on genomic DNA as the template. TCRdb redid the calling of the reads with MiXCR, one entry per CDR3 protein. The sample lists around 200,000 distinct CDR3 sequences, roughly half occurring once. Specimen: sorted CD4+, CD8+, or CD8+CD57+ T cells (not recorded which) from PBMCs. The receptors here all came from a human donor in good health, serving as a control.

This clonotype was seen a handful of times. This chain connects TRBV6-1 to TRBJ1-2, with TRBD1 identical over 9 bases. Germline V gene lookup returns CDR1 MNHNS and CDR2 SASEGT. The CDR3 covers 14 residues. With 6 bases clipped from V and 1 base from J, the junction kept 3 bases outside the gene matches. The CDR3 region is CASRKGQGNYGYTF. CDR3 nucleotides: TGTGCCAGCAGAAAGGGACAGGGTAACTATGGCTACACCTTC.

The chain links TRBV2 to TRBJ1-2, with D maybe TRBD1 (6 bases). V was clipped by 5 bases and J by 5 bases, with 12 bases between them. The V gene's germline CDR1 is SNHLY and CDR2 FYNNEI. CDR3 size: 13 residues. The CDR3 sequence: CASSIGQTYGYTF. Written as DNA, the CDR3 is TGTGCCAGCAGTATCGGACAGACTTATGGCTACACCTTC.

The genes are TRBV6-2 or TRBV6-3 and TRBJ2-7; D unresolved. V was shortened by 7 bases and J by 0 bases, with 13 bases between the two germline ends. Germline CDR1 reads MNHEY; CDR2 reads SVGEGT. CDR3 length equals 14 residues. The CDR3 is CASNRDRVSYEQYF. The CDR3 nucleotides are TGTGCCAGCAATCGAGATAGAGTCTCCTACGAGCAGTACTTC.